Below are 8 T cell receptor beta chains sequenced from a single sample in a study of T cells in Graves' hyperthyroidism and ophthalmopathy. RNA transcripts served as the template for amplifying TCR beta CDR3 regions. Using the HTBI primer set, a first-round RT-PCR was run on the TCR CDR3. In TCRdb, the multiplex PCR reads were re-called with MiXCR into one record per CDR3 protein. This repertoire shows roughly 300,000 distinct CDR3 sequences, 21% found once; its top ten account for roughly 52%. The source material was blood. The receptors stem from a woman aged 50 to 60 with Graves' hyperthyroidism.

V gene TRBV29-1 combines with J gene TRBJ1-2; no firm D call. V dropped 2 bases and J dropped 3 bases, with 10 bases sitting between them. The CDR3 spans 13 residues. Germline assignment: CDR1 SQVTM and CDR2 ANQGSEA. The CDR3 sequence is CSVEIGNDYGYTF. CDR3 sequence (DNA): TGCAGCGTTGAAATAGGGAACGACTATGGCTACACCTTC.

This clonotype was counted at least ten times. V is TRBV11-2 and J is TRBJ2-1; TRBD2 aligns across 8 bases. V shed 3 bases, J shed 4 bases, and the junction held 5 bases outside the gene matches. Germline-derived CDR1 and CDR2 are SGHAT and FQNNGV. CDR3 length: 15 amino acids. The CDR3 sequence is CASSFSTSGYNEQFF. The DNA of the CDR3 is TGTGCCAGCAGCTTCAGTACTAGCGGATACAATGAGCAGTTCTTC.

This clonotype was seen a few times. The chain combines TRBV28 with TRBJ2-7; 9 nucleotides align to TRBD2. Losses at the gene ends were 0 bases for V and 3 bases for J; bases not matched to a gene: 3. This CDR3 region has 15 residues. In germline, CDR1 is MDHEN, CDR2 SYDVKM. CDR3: CASSLWREGNYEQYF. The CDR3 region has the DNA TGTGCCAGCAGTTTATGGCGGGAGGGGAACTACGAGCAGTACTTC.

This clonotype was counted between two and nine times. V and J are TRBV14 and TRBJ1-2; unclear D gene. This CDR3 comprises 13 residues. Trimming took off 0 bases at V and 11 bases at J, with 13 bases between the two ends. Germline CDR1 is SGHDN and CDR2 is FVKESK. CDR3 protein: CASSQDLGKGYTF. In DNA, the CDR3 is TGTGCCAGCAGCCAAGATTTGGGGAAAGGGTACACCTTC. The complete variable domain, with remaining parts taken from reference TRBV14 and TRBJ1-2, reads EAGVTQFPSHSVIEKGQTVTLRCDPISGHDNLYWYRRVMGKEIKFLLHFVKESKQDESGMPNNRFLAERTGGTYSTLKVQPAELEDSGVYFCASSQDLGKGYTFGSGTRLTVV.

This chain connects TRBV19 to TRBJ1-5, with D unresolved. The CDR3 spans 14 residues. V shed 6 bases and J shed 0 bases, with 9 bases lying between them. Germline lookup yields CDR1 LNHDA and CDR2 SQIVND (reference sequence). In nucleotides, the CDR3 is TGTGCCAGTAGACCCGACGGTAGCAATCAGCCCCAGCATTTT. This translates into CASRPDGSNQPQHF.

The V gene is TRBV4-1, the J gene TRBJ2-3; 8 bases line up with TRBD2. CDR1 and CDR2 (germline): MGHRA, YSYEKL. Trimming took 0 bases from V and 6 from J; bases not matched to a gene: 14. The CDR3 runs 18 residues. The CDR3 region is CASSQEGTSRGGSDTQYF. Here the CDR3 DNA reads TGCGCCAGCAGCCAAGAAGGGACTAGTAGAGGAGGTTCGGATACGCAGTATTTT.

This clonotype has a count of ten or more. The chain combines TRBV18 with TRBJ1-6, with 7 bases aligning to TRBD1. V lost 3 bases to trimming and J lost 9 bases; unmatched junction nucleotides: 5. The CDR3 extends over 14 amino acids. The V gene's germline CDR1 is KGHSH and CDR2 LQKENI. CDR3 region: CASSPGTVSSPLHF. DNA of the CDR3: TGTGCCAGCTCACCTGGGACAGTCTCTTCACCCCTCCACTTT.

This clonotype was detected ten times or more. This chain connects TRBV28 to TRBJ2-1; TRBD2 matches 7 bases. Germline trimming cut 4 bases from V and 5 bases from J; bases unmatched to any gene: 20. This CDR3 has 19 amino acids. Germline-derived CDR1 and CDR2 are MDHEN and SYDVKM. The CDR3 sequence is CASSSLPSHGPGGNNEQFF. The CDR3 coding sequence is TGTGCCAGCAGTTCCTTACCCTCCCATGGGCCGGGGGGTAACAATGAGCAGTTCTTC.